These 30 T cell receptor beta chains share one sample of origin, sequenced in a study of breast tumors, draining lymph nodes, adjacent tissues. The lymph nodes were axillary draining lymph nodes from breast cancer patients. TCRdb passed the multiplex PCR reads through MiXCR, listing each CDR3 protein once. The sample has 150,000 to 250,000 distinct CDR3 sequences; roughly 31% are singletons. Sequencing was done on a sample of axillary lymph node tissue. These receptor sequences come from a female donor with breast cancer. Some clones in this sample may be carry-over from other donors' samples.

With regard to this clonotype: A much larger clone differs by one base, so this may be a read error. The chain links TRBV5-6 to TRBJ2-3, with TRBD2 matching 11 bases. Germline V lookup: CDR1 SGHDT, CDR2 YYEEEE. V lost 4 bases to trimming and J lost 3 bases; unmatched junction nucleotides: 7. This CDR3 contains 16 residues. The CDR3 is CASSGVSGRVTDTQYF. CDR3 nucleotides: TGTGCCAGCAGCGGAGTTAGCGGGAGGGTTACAGATACGCAGTATTTT.

The sample holds many counts of this clonotype. CDR3 sequence (DNA): TGTGCCAGCAGCAAACAGGGGGCTTTGAGCACAGATACGCAGTATTTT. Protein product: CASSKQGALSTDTQYF. This chain links TRBV5-8 with TRBJ2-3; 9 bases are shared with TRBD1. V shed 4 bases, J shed 0 bases, and the junction held 6 bases outside the gene matches. CDR3 size: 16 residues. The germline V gene encodes CDR1 SGHTS and CDR2 YDEGEE.

This clonotype was counted once. V gene TRBV29-1 combines with J gene TRBJ2-2; D is perhaps TRBD2 (6 bases). CDR3 length equals 11 residues. The germline V gene has CDR1 SQVTM and CDR2 ANQGSEA. The CDR3 nucleotides are TGCGGTGGCGGGGCCACCGGGGAGCTGTTTTTT. It yields the protein CGGGATGELFF.

As concerns this clonotype: An end of the junction differs from the germline gene, which may be a read error. V is TRBV7-2 and J is TRBJ2-5; weak D call: TRBD2 (7 bases). CDR1 is SGHTA and CDR2 is FQGNSA in the germline V gene. The CDR3 extends over 14 amino acids. CDR3 sequence: CASSLGGGQEIQYF. CDR3 nucleotide sequence: TGTGCGAGCAGCTTAGGGGGGGGCCAGGAGATCCAGTACTTC.

Regarding this clonotype: A much more abundant neighbour one base away suggests this may be a read error. The V and J genes are TRBV6-5 and TRBJ2-7; maybe TRBD2 (6 bases). Germline-derived CDR1 and CDR2 are MNHEY and SVGAGI. The CDR3 covers 14 residues. CDR3 in amino acids: CASSHSRGIYEQYF. CDR3 bases: TGTGCCAGCAGTCACTCTCGGGGGATATACGAGCAGTACTTC.

This clonotype was counted ten times or more. The V call is TRBV5-1, the J call TRBJ2-2; 11 bases align to TRBD2. CDR1 is SGHRS and CDR2 is YFSETQ in the germline V gene. This CDR3 is built from 15 residues. With 2 bases clipped from V and 4 bases from J, the junction kept 1 base outside the gene matches. The CDR3 loop is CASSLLAGVTGELFF. CDR3 DNA: TGCGCCAGCAGCTTACTAGCGGGGGTCACCGGGGAGCTGTTTTTT.

This clonotype was observed at least ten times. The chain couples TRBV24-1 to TRBJ2-2, with D tentatively TRBD1 or TRBD2 (5 bases each). V dropped 3 bases and J dropped 2 bases, with 12 bases sitting between them. In germline, CDR1 is KGHDR, CDR2 SFDVKD. This CDR3 region has 16 residues. The CDR3 DNA reads TGTGCCACCAGTGATGGATCGGGGCCCAACACCGGGGAGCTGTTTTTT. Amino acids: CATSDGSGPNTGELFF.

With regard to this clonotype: One base away lies a much larger clone, so this may be a sequencing read error. The chain has TRBV6-2 or TRBV6-3 and TRBJ1-2; unclear D gene. This CDR3 region has 11 residues. Looked up from germline, CDR1 is MNHEY and CDR2 is SVGEGT. The CDR3 nucleotides are TGTTCCAGCAGCCGCAGTGACGGCTACACCTTC. Translated: CSSSRSDGYTF.

This clonotype was recorded at least ten times. This chain uses TRBV3-1 with TRBJ2-2, with 8 bases identical to TRBD1. The CDR3 runs to 14 residues. Germline CDR1 is LGHDT and CDR2 is YNNKEL (reference sequence). Trimming at V came to 4 bases and at J to 6 bases, leaving 4 bases not matched to a gene. The CDR3 coding sequence is TGTGCCAGCAGCCTAGGACAGGGTGCCGGGGAGCTGTTTTTT. Amino acids: CASSLGQGAGELFF.

This chain links TRBV19 with TRBJ2-2; D is unresolved. The CDR3 extends over 14 amino acids. Germline CDR1 and CDR2: LNHDA and SQIVND (reference sequence). V was clipped by 9 bases and J by 2 bases, with 13 bases between them. CDR3 protein: CASRLGINTGELFF. In DNA, the CDR3 is TGTGCCAGCAGACTTGGGATAAACACCGGGGAGCTGTTTTTT.

In nucleotides, the CDR3 is TGTGCCAGCAGCTTGACAGGGATAGAGACCCAGCATTTT. As protein: CASSLTGIETQHF. The rearrangement links TRBV5-6 to TRBJ1-5; TRBD1 is a possible D gene (6 bases). Germline V gene data show CDR1 as SGHDT and CDR2 as YYEEEE. The germline V and J ends were trimmed by 1 base and 11 bases, with 13 bases remaining between them. The CDR3 totals 13 residues.

This clonotype was counted ten times or more. The chain carries TRBV20-1 and TRBJ2-7, with D possibly called TRBD1 or TRBD2 (5 bases each). CDR3 size: 14 residues. CDR1 is DFQATT and CDR2 is SNEGSKA in the germline V gene (reference sequence). V gave up 1 base and J gave up 5 bases, with 15 bases separating them. The CDR3 region is CSARGEQGDDEQYF. The CDR3 coding sequence is TGCAGTGCTAGAGGGGAGCAGGGTGACGACGAGCAGTACTTC.

There are many counts of this clonotype. The V and J genes are TRBV11-2 and TRBJ2-1; 11 bases line up with TRBD1. The trim removed 4 bases at V and 4 bases at J, leaving 6 bases unmatched. Per germline, CDR1 SGHAT and CDR2 FQNNGV. The CDR3 loop spans 16 amino acids. In DNA form, the CDR3 reads TGTGCCAGCAGCTCCGGACAGGGGGCGGGGTACAATGAGCAGTTCTTC. As protein: CASSSGQGAGYNEQFF.

To note about this clonotype: With a much larger clone just one base away, this may be a read error. The chain is built from TRBV6-5 and TRBJ1-5; 11 nucleotides agree with TRBD1. The germline V gene encodes CDR1 MNHEY and CDR2 SVGAGI. This CDR3 contains 16 residues. The CDR3 protein is CASSPRDRGINRPQHF. The CDR3 DNA follows: TGTGCCAGCAGCCCCCGGGACAGGGGGATTAATCGGCCCCAGCATTTT.

A single count supports this clonotype. A clone one base away is much larger, so this may be a read error. The chain is built from TRBV6-2 or TRBV6-3 and TRBJ2-7, with D perhaps TRBD2 (6 bases). CDR3 size: 13 residues. Germline V CDR1 and CDR2: MNHEY, SVGEGT. The CDR3 protein is CASSYGGNYEQHF. DNA of the CDR3: TGTGCCAGCAGTTATGGCGGGAACTACGAGCAGCACTTC.

The rearrangement uses TRBV20-1 and TRBJ2-7; 8 nucleotides align to TRBD2. V was clipped by 6 bases and J by 2 bases; unmatched bases: 12. This CDR3 region has 15 residues. The germline gives CDR1 DFQATT, CDR2 SNEGSKA (reference sequence). The CDR3 loop is CSASWGGGWTYEQYF. The CDR3 region has the DNA TGCAGTGCCAGTTGGGGCGGGGGGTGGACCTACGAGCAGTACTTC.

The J gene is TRBJ2-7, the V gene TRBV6-1, with 12 positions matching TRBD2. The V gene end was trimmed by 6 bases and the J gene end by 8 bases; junction bases not matched to a gene: 5. From germline, CDR1 is MNHNS and CDR2 SASEGT. This CDR3 has 13 residues. CDR3 sequence: CASSELAGGKQYV. The CDR3 DNA sequence: TGTGCCAGCAGCGAACTAGCGGGGGGTAAGCAGTACGTC.

This clonotype was counted at least ten times. The chain employs TRBV11-2 and TRBJ2-7, with D possibly being TRBD1 (5 bases). The CDR3 runs to 15 residues. Germline CDR1 SGHAT, CDR2 FQNNGV. The ends were cut back, 1 base at V and 1 base at J, with 11 bases in the middle. CDR3 region: CASSLGTTPSYEQYF. In nucleotides, the CDR3 is TGTGCCAGCAGCTTAGGGACAACACCGTCCTACGAGCAGTACTTC.

V and J are TRBV9 and TRBJ2-5; 8 bases match TRBD2. CDR3 length equals 17 residues. The germline CDR1 and CDR2 sequences are SGDLS and YYNGEE. V lost 0 bases to trimming and J lost 5 bases; unmatched junction nucleotides: 12. The CDR3 DNA reads TGTGCCAGCAGCGTAGATGTGGTAGCGGGGTTGGGTGAGACCCAGTACTTC. Translated: CASSVDVVAGLGETQYF.

A remark on this clonotype: A read error may be the cause here, since a much bigger clone is one base away. The genes are TRBV2 and TRBJ1-5; a possible D gene is TRBD1 (5 bases). The CDR3 runs to 14 residues. Germline assignment: CDR1 SNHLY and CDR2 FYNNEI. This CDR3 is CASTEEGNNRPQHF. CDR3 DNA sequence: TGTGCCAGCACGGAGGAGGGGAATAATCGGCCCCAGCATTTT.

The chain combines TRBV6-5 with TRBJ2-1, with 8 positions matching TRBD2. Germline CDR1 MNHEY, CDR2 SVGAGI. The CDR3 sequence is 12 residues long. V was clipped by 5 bases and J by 12 bases; unmatched bases: 6. The CDR3 region is CASSKGLAGQFF. The CDR3 DNA reads as TGTGCCAGCAGTAAAGGACTAGCCGGGCAGTTCTTC.

This clonotype was observed at least ten times. The chain links TRBV5-1 to TRBJ2-1; D may be TRBD1 or TRBD2 (5 bases each). CDR1 is SGHRS, CDR2 YFSETQ, per germline. The V and J ends lost 0 bases and 5 bases respectively, with 18 bases between them. This CDR3 has 17 residues. The CDR3 is CASSLVAGTGRDNEQFF. CDR3 sequence (DNA): TGCGCCAGCAGCTTGGTAGCCGGGACCGGCAGGGACAATGAGCAGTTCTTC.

This clonotype was recorded a few times. This chain joins TRBV30 and TRBJ1-3; 7 bases match TRBD1. The V and J ends lost 3 bases and 4 bases, in that order; junction bases with no gene match: 12. The germline CDR1 and CDR2 sequences are GTSNPN and SVGIG (reference sequence). The length of the CDR3 is 16 residues. The CDR3: CAWRAVQGVGGNTIYF. As DNA, the CDR3 is TGTGCCTGGAGGGCAGTCCAGGGGGTAGGGGGAAACACCATATATTTT.

The J gene is TRBJ1-2, the V gene TRBV13; the match to TRBD1 covers 7 bases. With V trimmed by 3 bases and J by 1 base, 2 bases remained unmatched. The CDR3 is 14 amino acids. The V gene's germline CDR1 is PRHDT and CDR2 FYEKMQ (reference sequence). CDR3 nucleotides: TGTGCCAGCAGCTTGCCAGGGGGTAACTATGGCTACACCTTC. Amino acids: CASSLPGGNYGYTF.

This clonotype was counted a few times. A much more abundant neighbour one base away suggests this may be a read error. The chain uses TRBV7-2 and TRBJ2-3; 10 positions match TRBD2. The CDR3 totals 17 residues. The germline V gene encodes CDR1 SGHTA and CDR2 FQGNSA. CDR3: CASSFPGASGSTDPQYF. In DNA form, the CDR3 reads TGTGCCAGCAGCTTTCCGGGAGCTAGCGGGAGCACAGATCCGCAGTATTTT.

Of note for this clonotype: The junction departs from germline at one end; a sequencing error may be responsible. The gene calls are TRBV6-5 and TRBJ2-3; D might be TRBD1 or TRBD2, each matching 5 bases. CDR3 length: 18 residues. CDR1 is MNHEY, CDR2 SVGAGI, per germline. In DNA form, the CDR3 reads TGTGCCAGCAGTCACTCGAACCTAGCTTGGGGGTTCACAGATACGCAGTATTTT. Its translation is CASSHSNLAWGFTDTQYF.

This clonotype occurred many times. This sequence joins TRBV28 and TRBJ2-7, with 10 bases aligning to TRBD2. There are 15 residues in the CDR3. After removal of 4 bases from V and 7 bases from J, the junction contained 10 bases not matched to a gene. Germline CDR1 and CDR2: MDHEN and SYDVKM. CDR3 protein: CASSSIAGGQREQYF. CDR3 in DNA: TGTGCCAGCAGTTCCATAGCGGGAGGCCAAAGGGAGCAGTACTTC.

This clonotype was detected many times. This rearrangement joins TRBV11-2 to TRBJ2-7, with no clear D. From germline, CDR1 is SGHAT and CDR2 FQNNGV. This CDR3 has 14 residues. V gave up 5 bases and J gave up 2 bases, with 13 bases separating them. The CDR3 spells CASSLAAGTYEQYF. The CDR3 DNA reads TGTGCCAGCAGCCTCGCAGCCGGTACCTACGAGCAGTACTTC.

This clonotype was detected a few times. With a much larger clone just one base away, this may be a read error. The chain is built from TRBV29-1 and TRBJ2-3; 10 bases are shared with TRBD1. With the DNA end fitting TRBJ1-5 better, the J assignment may be wrong. The CDR3 is 15 amino acids. Germline V gene data show CDR1 as SQVTM and CDR2 as ANQGSEA. CDR3 DNA sequence: TGCAGCGTGGGGGGAGGGGACAGGGGCGACGATACGCAGCATTTT. This gives the protein CSVGGGDRGDDTQHF.

This clonotype was seen many times. V is TRBV20-1 and J is TRBJ2-1; possibly TRBD1 or TRBD2 for D (5 bases each). The CDR3 sequence is 15 residues long. V was shortened by 3 bases and J by 5 bases, with 17 bases between the two germline ends. In germline, CDR1 is DFQATT, CDR2 SNEGSKA (reference sequence). CDR3 region: CSARLPGRGDNEQFF. The CDR3, as DNA: TGCAGTGCTAGGCTGCCCGGGCGAGGGGACAATGAGCAGTTCTTC.